This T cell receptor beta chain originates from a study of T cell responses to AZD1222 COVID-19 vaccine. Study details: Second-dose recipients at about 4 or about 12 weeks were treated as one pooled group.

Germline V lookup: CDR1 SNHLY, CDR2 FYNNEI. Trimming shortened V by 4 bases and J by 0 bases, and 4 bases separated the two germline ends. CDR3 size: 14 residues. Generated by immunoSEQ multiplex PCR, the TCRdb table keeps only in-frame clones and is missing some. The top ten clones hold approximately 2.1% of a sample with approximately 140,000 clones, 85% to 95% of them seen once. General study findings and limits: Samples come after the peak T cell response, not at day 14.

About this clone: Antigen specificity is unknown.

The TCR was taken from an adult in good health. The sequencing used peripheral blood, collected on day 0 of AZD1222 vaccination. V and J are TRBV2 and TRBJ2-6; no reliable D call. DNA for the CDR3: TGTGCCAGCAGTGCCAGCTCTGGGGCCAACGTCCTGACTTTC. The encoded protein is CASSASSGANVLTF.